This TCR beta chain is drawn from a study of siplizumab effects on memory and regulatory T cells. Per the germline V gene, CDR1 is SGHDT and CDR2 is YYEEEE. J gave up 7 bases and V 1 base, and 6 bases lay outside the gene matches. This CDR3 contains 16 residues. Details on this clone: What it binds is not known.

Measured with immunoSEQ multiplex PCR; TCRdb has only the in-frame clones, and not every one. The sample includes tens of thousands of clones, approximately 93% of them seen just once. Study-level points and caveats: Assignment to unstimulated subsets succeeded for only a minor fraction of the alloreactive clones.

The chain carries TRBV5-6 and TRBJ2-1, with 12 nucleotides matching TRBD2. The material sequenced was CD8+ T cells sorted from blood. This TCR was sampled from a human donor in good health. CDR3 region: CASSLSPSGGGNEQFF. CDR3 DNA sequence: TGTGCCAGCAGCTTGTCCCCTAGCGGGGGGGGGAATGAGCAGTTCTTC. The whole variable domain, filled in from reference TRBV5-6 and TRBJ2-1, reads DAGVTQSPTHLIKTRGQQVTLRCSPKSGHDTVSWYQQALGQGPQFIFQYYEEEERQRGNFPDRFSGHQFPNYSSELNVNALLLGDSALYLCASSLSPSGGGNEQFFGPGTRLTVL.